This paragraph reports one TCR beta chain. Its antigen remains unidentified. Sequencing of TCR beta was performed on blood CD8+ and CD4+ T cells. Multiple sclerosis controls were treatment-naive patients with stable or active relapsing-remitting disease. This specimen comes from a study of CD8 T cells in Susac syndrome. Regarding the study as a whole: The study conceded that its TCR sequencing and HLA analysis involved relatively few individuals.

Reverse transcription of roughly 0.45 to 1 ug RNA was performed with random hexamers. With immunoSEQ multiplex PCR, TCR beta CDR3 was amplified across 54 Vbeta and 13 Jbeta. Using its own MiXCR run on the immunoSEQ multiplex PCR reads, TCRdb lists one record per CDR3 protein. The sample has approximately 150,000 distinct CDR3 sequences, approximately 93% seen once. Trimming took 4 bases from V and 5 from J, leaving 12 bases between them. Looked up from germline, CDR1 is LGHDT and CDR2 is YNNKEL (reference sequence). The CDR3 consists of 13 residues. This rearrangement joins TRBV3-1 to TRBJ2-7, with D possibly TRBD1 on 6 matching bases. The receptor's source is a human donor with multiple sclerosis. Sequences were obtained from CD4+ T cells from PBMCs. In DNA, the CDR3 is TGTGCCAGCAGCCTAGGACAGTCCAACGAGCAGTACTTC. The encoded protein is CASSLGQSNEQYF.